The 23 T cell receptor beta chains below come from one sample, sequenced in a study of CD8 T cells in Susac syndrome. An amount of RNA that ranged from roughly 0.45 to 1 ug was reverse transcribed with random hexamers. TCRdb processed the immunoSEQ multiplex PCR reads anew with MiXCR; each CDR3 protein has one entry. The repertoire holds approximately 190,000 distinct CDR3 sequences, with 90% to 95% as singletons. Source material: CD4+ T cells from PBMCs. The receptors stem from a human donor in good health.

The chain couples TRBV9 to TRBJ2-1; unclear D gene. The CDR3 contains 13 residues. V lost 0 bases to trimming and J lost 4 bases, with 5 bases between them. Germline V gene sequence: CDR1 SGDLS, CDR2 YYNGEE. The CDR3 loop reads CASSVAQYNEQFF. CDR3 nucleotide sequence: TGTGCCAGCAGCGTAGCTCAGTACAATGAGCAGTTCTTC.

The DNA for the CDR3 is TGTGCCAGCAGTTTATTCAGGGGGTGGGAAAAACTGTTTTTT. It encodes CASSLFRGWEKLFF. The rearrangement links TRBV28 to TRBJ1-4; 7 bases line up with TRBD1. The V segment lost 1 base and the J segment 8 bases; nucleotides outside the gene matches: 4. The CDR3 contains 14 residues. Germline CDR1 reads MDHEN; CDR2 reads SYDVKM.

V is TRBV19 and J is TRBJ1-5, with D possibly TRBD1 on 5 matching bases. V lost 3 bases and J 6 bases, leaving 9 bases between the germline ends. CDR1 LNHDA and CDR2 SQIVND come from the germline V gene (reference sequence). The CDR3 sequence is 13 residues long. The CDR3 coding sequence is TGTGCCAGTAGTATCCGGGGGAGTCAGCCCCAGCATTTT. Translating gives CASSIRGSQPQHF.

CDR3 loop: CASSRRDRDYEQYF. Here the CDR3 DNA reads TGTGCCAGCAGCCGCCGGGACAGGGACTACGAGCAGTACTTC. The chain employs TRBV7-2 and TRBJ2-7; TRBD1 matches 9 bases. The germline gives CDR1 SGHTA, CDR2 FQGNSA. The CDR3 length is 14 residues. V lost 5 bases and J lost 3; bases outside the gene matches: 5. The full variable domain, completed using reference TRBV7-2 and TRBJ2-7, is GAGVSQSPSNKVTEKGKDVELRCDPISGHTALYWYRQSLGQGLEFLIYFQGNSAPDKSGLPSDRFSAERTGGSVSTLTIQRTQQEDSAVYLCASSRRDRDYEQYFGPGTRLTVT.

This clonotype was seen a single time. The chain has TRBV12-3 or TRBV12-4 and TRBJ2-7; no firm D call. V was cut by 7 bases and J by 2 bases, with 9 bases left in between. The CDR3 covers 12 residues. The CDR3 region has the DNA TGTGCCAGCACCCAAACCCCCTACGAGCAGTACTTC. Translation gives CASTQTPYEQYF.

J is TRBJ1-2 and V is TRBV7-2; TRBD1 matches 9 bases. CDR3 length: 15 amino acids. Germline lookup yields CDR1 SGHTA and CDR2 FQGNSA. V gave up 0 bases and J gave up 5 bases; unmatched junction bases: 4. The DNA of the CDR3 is TGTGCCAGCAGCTTAGCGTGGACAGGGGTGTATGGCTACACCTTC. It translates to CASSLAWTGVYGYTF. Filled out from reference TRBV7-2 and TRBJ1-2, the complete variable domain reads GAGVSQSPSNKVTEKGKDVELRCDPISGHTALYWYRQSLGQGLEFLIYFQGNSAPDKSGLPSDRFSAERTGGSVSTLTIQRTQQEDSAVYLCASSLAWTGVYGYTFGSGTRLTVV.

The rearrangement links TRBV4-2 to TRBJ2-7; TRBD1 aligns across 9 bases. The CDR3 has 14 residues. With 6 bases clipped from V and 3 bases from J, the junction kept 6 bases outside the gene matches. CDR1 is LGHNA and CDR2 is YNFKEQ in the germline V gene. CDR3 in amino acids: CASRLETGGYEQYF. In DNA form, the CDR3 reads TGTGCCAGCAGGCTGGAGACAGGGGGCTACGAGCAGTACTTC.

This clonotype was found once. The CDR3 nucleotides read TGCGCCAGCAGCTTGCTGGACGGCGAGCAGTACTTC. Translated, it gives CASSLLDGEQYF. The chain is built from TRBV5-1 and TRBJ2-7; D is uncertain. The germline V gene has CDR1 SGHRS and CDR2 YFSETQ. The CDR3 is made up of 12 amino acids. Trimming removed 1 base from V and 6 bases from J, with 8 bases in between.

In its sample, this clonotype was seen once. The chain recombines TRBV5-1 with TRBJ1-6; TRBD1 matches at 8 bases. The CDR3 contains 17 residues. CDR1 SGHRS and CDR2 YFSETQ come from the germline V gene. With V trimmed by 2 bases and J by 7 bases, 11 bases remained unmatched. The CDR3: CASSFSPGGLGNSPLHF. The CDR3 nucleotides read TGCGCCAGCAGCTTTAGCCCAGGGGGCTTAGGGAATTCACCCCTCCACTTT. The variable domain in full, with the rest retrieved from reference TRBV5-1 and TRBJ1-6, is KAGVTQTPRYLIKTRGQQVTLSCSPISGHRSVSWYQQTPGQGLQFLFEYFSETQRNKGNFPGRFSGRQFSNSRSEMNVSTLELGDSALYLCASSFSPGGLGNSPLHFGNGTRLTVT.

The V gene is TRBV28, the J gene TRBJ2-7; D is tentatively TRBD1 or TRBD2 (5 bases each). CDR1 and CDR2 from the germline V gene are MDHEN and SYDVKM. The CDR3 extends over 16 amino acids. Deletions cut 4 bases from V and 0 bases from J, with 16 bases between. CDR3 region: CASSYQGTGSSYEQYV. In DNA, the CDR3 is TGTGCCAGCAGTTATCAAGGGACGGGGAGCTCCTACGAGCAGTACGTC.

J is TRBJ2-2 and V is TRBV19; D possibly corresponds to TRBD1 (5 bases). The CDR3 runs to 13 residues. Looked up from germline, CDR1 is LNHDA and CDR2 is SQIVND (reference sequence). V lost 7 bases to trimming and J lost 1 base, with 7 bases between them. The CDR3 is CASNTGNTGELFF. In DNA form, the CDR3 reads TGTGCCAGTAACACAGGGAACACCGGGGAGCTGTTTTTT.

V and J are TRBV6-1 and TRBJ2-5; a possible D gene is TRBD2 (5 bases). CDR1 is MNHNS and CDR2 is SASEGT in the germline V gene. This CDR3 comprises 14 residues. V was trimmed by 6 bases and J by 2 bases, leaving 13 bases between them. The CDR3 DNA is TGTGCCAGCAGCCCTGGATCGGGGCAAGAGACCCAGTACTTC. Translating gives CASSPGSGQETQYF.

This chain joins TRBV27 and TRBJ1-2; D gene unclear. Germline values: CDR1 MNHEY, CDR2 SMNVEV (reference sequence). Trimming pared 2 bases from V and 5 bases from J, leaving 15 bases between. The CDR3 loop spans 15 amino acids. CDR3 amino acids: CASSLRGHGTYGYTF. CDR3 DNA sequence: TGTGCCAGCAGTTTACGCGGGCACGGAACTTATGGCTACACCTTC.

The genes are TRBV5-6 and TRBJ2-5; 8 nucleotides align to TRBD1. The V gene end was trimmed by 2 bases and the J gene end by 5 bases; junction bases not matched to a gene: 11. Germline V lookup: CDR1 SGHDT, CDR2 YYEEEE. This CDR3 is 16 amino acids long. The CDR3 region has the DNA TGTGCCAGCAGCTTCACTCTACAGGGGGAAGGGGAGACCCAGTACTTC. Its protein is CASSFTLQGEGETQYF.

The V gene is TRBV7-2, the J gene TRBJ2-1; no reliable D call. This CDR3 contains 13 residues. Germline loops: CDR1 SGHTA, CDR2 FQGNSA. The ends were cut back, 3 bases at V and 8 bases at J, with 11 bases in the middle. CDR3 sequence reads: CASSFYLSDEQFF. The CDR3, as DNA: TGTGCCAGCAGCTTTTACCTTTCTGATGAGCAGTTCTTC.

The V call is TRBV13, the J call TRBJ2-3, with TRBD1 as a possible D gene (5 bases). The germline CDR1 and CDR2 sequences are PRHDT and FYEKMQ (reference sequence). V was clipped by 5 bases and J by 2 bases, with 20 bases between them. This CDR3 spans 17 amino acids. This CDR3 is CASSPSLTANDTDTQYF. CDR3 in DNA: TGTGCCAGCAGCCCCTCATTGACAGCTAACGACACAGATACGCAGTATTTT.

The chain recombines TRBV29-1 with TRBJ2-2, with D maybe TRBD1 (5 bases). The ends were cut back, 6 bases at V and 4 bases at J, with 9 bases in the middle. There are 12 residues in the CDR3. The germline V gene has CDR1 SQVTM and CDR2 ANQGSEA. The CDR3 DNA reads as TGCAGCGTGAGCAGGGTCACCGGGGAGCTGTTTTTT. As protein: CSVSRVTGELFF.

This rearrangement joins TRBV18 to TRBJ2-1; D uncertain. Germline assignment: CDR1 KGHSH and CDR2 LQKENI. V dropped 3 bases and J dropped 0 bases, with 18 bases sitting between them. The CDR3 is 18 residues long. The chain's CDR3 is CASSPDFLAASSYNEQFF. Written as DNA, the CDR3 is TGTGCCAGCTCACCTGATTTCTTGGCGGCCAGCTCCTACAATGAGCAGTTCTTC.

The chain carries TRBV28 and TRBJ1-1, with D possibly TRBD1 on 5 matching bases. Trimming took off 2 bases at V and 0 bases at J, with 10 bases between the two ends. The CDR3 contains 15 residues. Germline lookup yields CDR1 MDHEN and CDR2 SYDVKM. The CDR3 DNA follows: TGTGCCAGCAGTTTAGATACGGGGCTGAACACTGAAGCTTTCTTT. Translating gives CASSLDTGLNTEAFF.

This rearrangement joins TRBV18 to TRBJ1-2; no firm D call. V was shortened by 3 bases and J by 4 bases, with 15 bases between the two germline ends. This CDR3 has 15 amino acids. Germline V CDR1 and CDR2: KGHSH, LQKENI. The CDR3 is CASSPRKGDPYGYTF. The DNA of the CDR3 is TGTGCCAGCTCACCGCGCAAGGGAGACCCCTATGGCTACACCTTC.

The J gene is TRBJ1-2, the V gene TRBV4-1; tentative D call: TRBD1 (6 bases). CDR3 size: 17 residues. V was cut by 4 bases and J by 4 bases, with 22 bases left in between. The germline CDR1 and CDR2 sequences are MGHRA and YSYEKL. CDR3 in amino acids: CASSPPRGDRSFYGYTF. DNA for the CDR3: TGCGCCAGCAGCCCGCCCAGAGGAGACAGGTCTTTCTATGGCTACACCTTC.

DNA of the CDR3: TGTGCCAGCAGCCAATGGGGGGGTGACACTGAAGCTTTCTTT. Amino acids: CASSQWGGDTEAFF. The rearrangement joins TRBV3-1 to TRBJ1-1; TRBD1 is a possible D gene (5 bases). The CDR3 runs to 14 residues. The V gene's germline CDR1 is LGHDT and CDR2 YNNKEL (reference sequence). V was pared by 2 bases and J by 3 bases, with 10 bases between.

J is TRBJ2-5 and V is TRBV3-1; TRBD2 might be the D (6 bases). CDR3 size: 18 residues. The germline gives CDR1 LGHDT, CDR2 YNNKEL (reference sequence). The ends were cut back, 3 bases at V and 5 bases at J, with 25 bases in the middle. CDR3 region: CASSQLRAGTPISETQYF. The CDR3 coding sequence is TGTGCCAGCAGCCAGCTTAGAGCCGGGACTCCCATTTCGGAGACCCAGTACTTC.